This T cell receptor (beta chain) was captured in a study of cytomegalovirus exposure and HLA in healthy donors. About the research overall: The study's early data release held around 85 million unique TCRs from HLA-typed donors.

PCR primers comprised 60 Vbeta and 13 Jbeta primers. The assay was immunoSEQ multiplex PCR, and TCRdb's table has in-frame clones only and misses some. The sample contains tens of thousands of clones, just under 85% of which appear only once. Germline V gives CDR1 SGHRS, CDR2 YFSETQ. V was pared by 1 base and J by 6 bases, with 14 bases between. The CDR3 loop spans 15 amino acids. Sequencing was performed on PBMCs. The receptor's source is a man aged 50 to 59 in good health and CMV-seronegative. V is TRBV5-1 and J is TRBJ2-1, with D possibly matching TRBD2 (5 bases). CDR3 sequence (DNA): TGCGCCAGCAGCTTGTTGGCGACGGGGAGCAATGAGCAGTTCTTC. Protein: CASSLLATGSNEQFF.